The T cell receptor beta chain described here comes from a study of T cell repertoires in cytomegalovirus infection. Regarding the study as a whole: HLA-C-restricted, CMV-specific TCR beta clonotypes were dominant ex vivo.

Notes on this clonotype: The antigen is unknown.

Germline CDR1 MNHEY, CDR2 SMNVEV (reference sequence). The CDR3 is made up of 15 amino acids. J was trimmed by 0 bases and V by 10 bases; bases with no gene match: 12. In TCRdb, the reads were re-called with MiXCR into one record per CDR3 protein. Among 80,000 or so distinct CDR3 sequences listed, around 25% were seen once. The chain is built from TRBV27 and TRBJ2-7; 7 bases align to TRBD2. This material consisted of CD8+ T cells from cultured PBMCs, taken from culture after CMV antigen stimulation. The TCR was taken from a human donor in good health (CMV status not recorded). Some clones in this sample may be carry-over from other donors' samples. Here the CDR3 DNA reads TGTGCCAACAAACTTGCGGGGGACGGCTCCTACGAGCAGTACTTC. Its translation is CANKLAGDGSYEQYF.